Presented here are 24 T cell receptor beta chains from one specimen sequenced in a study of T cell responses to AZD1222 COVID-19 vaccine. Data came from immunoSEQ multiplex PCR; TCRdb stores just in-frame clones and leaves some out. Altogether about 140,000 clones are present, 80% to 95% being singletons, with the ten largest covering about 3.7%. Material: peripheral blood, obtained 28 days after the second AZD1222 dose. The receptors here all came from an adult who received the AZD1222 COVID-19 vaccine.

The chain is built from TRBV7-2 and TRBJ1-2; the D gene is possibly TRBD1 (5 bases). Trimming took 4 bases from V and 8 from J, leaving 17 bases between them. The germline gives CDR1 SGHTA, CDR2 FQGNSA. The CDR3 covers 14 residues. CDR3 DNA sequence: TGTGCCAGCAGCTCCGGCGCCAGGGTAGTCGGCTACACCTTC. This encodes CASSSGARVVGYTF. Drawing the rest from reference TRBV7-2 and TRBJ1-2, the complete variable domain is GAGVSQSPSNKVTEKGKDVELRCDPISGHTALYWYRQSLGQGLEFLIYFQGNSAPDKSGLPSDRFSAERTGGSVSTLTIQRTQQEDSAVYLCASSSGARVVGYTFGSGTRLTVV.

This sequence joins TRBV28 and TRBJ2-7; D is uncertain. The germline V and J ends were trimmed by 2 bases and 2 bases, with 13 bases remaining between them. Germline loops: CDR1 MDHEN, CDR2 SYDVKM. The CDR3 spans 15 residues. CDR3 coding DNA: TGTGCCAGCAGTTTAAGTGGAGCGCCAACCTACGAGCAGTACTTC. It codes for CASSLSGAPTYEQYF.

The chain employs TRBV24-1 and TRBJ2-5; 7 bases line up with TRBD2. The CDR3 has 16 amino acids. V gave up 3 bases and J gave up 1 base; unmatched junction bases: 7. Germline V lookup: CDR1 KGHDR, CDR2 SFDVKD. DNA for the CDR3: TGTGCCACCAGTGATCATTCCGGGACTACCCAAGAGACCCAGTACTTC. This translates into CATSDHSGTTQETQYF.

The chain joins TRBV19 to TRBJ2-7, with 9 positions matching TRBD1. V lost 5 bases, J lost 1 base, and 3 bases stayed unmatched. Looked up from germline, CDR1 is LNHDA and CDR2 is SQIVND (reference sequence). The CDR3 runs 14 residues. CDR3 sequence: CASSEDRGSYEQYF. As DNA, the CDR3 is TGTGCCAGTAGTGAGGACAGGGGTTCCTACGAGCAGTACTTC.

The chain links TRBV2 to TRBJ2-1, with D possibly matching TRBD2 (5 bases). The V end was cut by 5 bases, the J end by 6 bases, with 14 bases between. From germline, CDR1 is SNHLY and CDR2 FYNNEI. CDR3 length: 14 amino acids. The CDR3 reads CASSISSSSNEQFF. The CDR3 bases are TGTGCCAGCAGTATCTCGTCTAGCAGCAATGAGCAGTTCTTC. The variable domain in full, with the rest retrieved from reference TRBV2 and TRBJ2-1, is EPEVTQTPSHQVTQMGQEVILRCVPISNHLYFYWYRQILGQKVEFLVSFYNNEISEKSEIFDDQFSVERPDGSNFTLKIRSTKLEDSAMYFCASSISSSSNEQFFGPGTRLTVL.

In this sample, this clone turned up once. The genes are TRBV6-2 or TRBV6-3 and TRBJ1-1; D remains ambiguous. The CDR3 is 14 residues long. V dropped 2 bases and J dropped 2 bases, with 9 bases sitting between them. Germline V lookup: CDR1 MNHEY, CDR2 SVGEGT. CDR3 bases: TGTGCCAGCAGTTACGCCAGAACCAACACTGAAGCTTTCTTT. The encoded protein is CASSYARTNTEAFF.

The V and J genes are TRBV9 and TRBJ1-1, with D perhaps TRBD1 (5 bases). V lost 2 bases to trimming and J lost 3 bases, with 17 bases between them. In germline, CDR1 is SGDLS, CDR2 YYNGEE. The CDR3 spans 16 residues. CDR3 sequence (DNA): TGTGCCAGCAGCGTGAGGGACTCACGAGGCGACACTGAAGCTTTCTTT. Protein: CASSVRDSRGDTEAFF.

This chain connects TRBV15 to TRBJ1-2, with D possibly matching TRBD1 (6 bases). Looked up from germline, CDR1 is LNHNV and CDR2 is YYDKDF (reference sequence). The CDR3 consists of 20 residues. V was shortened by 5 bases and J by 0 bases, with 28 bases between the two germline ends. The CDR3 nucleotides read TGTGCCACCAGCCCCGTGGGGGGGGCCTTACTCACCCGATCTAACTATGGCTACACCTTC. Translating gives CATSPVGGALLTRSNYGYTF. Based on the CDR3 plus reference TRBV15 and TRBJ1-2, the full variable domain is DAMVIQNPRYQVTQFGKPVTLSCSQTLNHNVMYWYQQKSSQAPKLLFHYYDKDFNNEADTPDNFQSRRPNTSFCFLDIRSPGLGDTAMYLCATSPVGGALLTRSNYGYTFGSGTRLTVV.

The V and J genes are TRBV19 and TRBJ1-1; a possible D gene is TRBD1 (5 bases). The V end was cut by 6 bases, the J end by 5 bases, with 16 bases between. Germline assignment: CDR1 LNHDA and CDR2 SQIVND (reference sequence). CDR3 length: 14 residues. CDR3 nucleotide sequence: TGTGCCAGTAGCACAGACCAGGGATGGACTGAAGCTTTCTTT. Protein: CASSTDQGWTEAFF.

This rearrangement joins TRBV30 to TRBJ2-1; D may be TRBD2 (7 bases). V was clipped by 0 bases and J by 7 bases, with 10 bases between them. Looked up from germline, CDR1 is GTSNPN and CDR2 is SVGIG (reference sequence). This CDR3 contains 13 residues. CDR3 in amino acids: CAWSVQGGNEQFF. The DNA for the CDR3 is TGTGCCTGGAGTGTACAGGGAGGGAATGAGCAGTTCTTC.

V gene TRBV6-1 combines with J gene TRBJ1-4, with 8 bases lining up with TRBD1. The germline CDR1 and CDR2 sequences are MNHNS and SASEGT. There are 17 residues in the CDR3. V gave up 0 bases and J gave up 8 bases; unmatched junction bases: 11. CDR3 sequence reads: CASSEALNRGLGEKLFF. The CDR3 bases are TGTGCCAGCAGTGAAGCGCTAAACAGGGGGTTGGGGGAAAAACTGTTTTTT.

The J gene is TRBJ1-2, the V gene TRBV20-1, with D unresolved. CDR3 size: 11 residues. Trimming shortened V by 3 bases and J by 4 bases, and 6 bases separated the two germline ends. CDR1 and CDR2 (germline): DFQATT, SNEGSKA (reference sequence). The CDR3 is CSASRGYGYTF. The CDR3 region has the DNA TGCAGTGCTAGCCGGGGCTATGGCTACACCTTC.

This sequence joins TRBV5-6 and TRBJ2-2; TRBD1 aligns across 8 bases. J lost 6 bases, V lost 4 bases, and 5 bases had no gene match. There are 14 residues in the CDR3. Germline assignment: CDR1 SGHDT and CDR2 YYEEEE. CDR3 region: CASSVMTGAGELFF. The CDR3 coding sequence is TGTGCCAGCAGCGTAATGACAGGGGCCGGGGAGCTGTTTTTT.

This clone was found a few times. This rearrangement joins TRBV27 to TRBJ2-7; the D gene is possibly TRBD1 (6 bases). This CDR3 has 14 amino acids. Trimming pared 6 bases from V and 4 bases from J, leaving 16 bases between. Germline loops: CDR1 MNHEY, CDR2 SMNVEV (reference sequence). The CDR3 here is CASSPGQYGYEQYF. CDR3 coding DNA: TGTGCCAGCAGCCCAGGACAGTATGGGTACGAGCAGTACTTC.

This sequence joins TRBV9 and TRBJ1-2; TRBD1 might be the D (5 bases). V was clipped by 3 bases and J by 8 bases, with 20 bases between them. The CDR3 is 15 amino acids. Germline V gives CDR1 SGDLS, CDR2 YYNGEE. The CDR3 here is CASSAGGTGPLGYTF. In DNA form, the CDR3 reads TGTGCCAGCAGCGCGGGCGGGACGGGCCCCCTGGGCTACACCTTC.

J is TRBJ1-2 and V is TRBV12-3 or TRBV12-4; TRBD1 is a possible D gene (6 bases). The CDR3 is made up of 13 amino acids. Trimming shortened V by 3 bases and J by 8 bases, and 13 bases separated the two germline ends. CDR3 protein: CASSFVRGGGYTF. The CDR3 DNA reads as TGTGCCAGCAGTTTTGTCAGGGGAGGCGGCTACACCTTC.

The chain carries TRBV28 and TRBJ1-1; D ambiguous. The germline gives CDR1 MDHEN, CDR2 SYDVKM. CDR3 size: 13 residues. The ends were cut back, 6 bases at V and 1 base at J, with 9 bases in the middle. CDR3 bases: TGTGCCAGCAGGGGGTATTGGAACACTGAAGCTTTCTTT. Its translation: CASRGYWNTEAFF.

This chain joins TRBV6-5 and TRBJ1-3; D not resolved. CDR1 is MNHEY and CDR2 is SVGAGI in the germline V gene. The CDR3 spans 15 residues. Trimming pared 6 bases from V and 0 bases from J, leaving 12 bases between. CDR3 DNA sequence: TGTGCCAGCAGAGACCCATCGAGCTCTGGAAACACCATATATTTT. It yields the protein CASRDPSSSGNTIYF.

The rearrangement uses TRBV21-1 and TRBJ1-1. TRBV21-1 is marked as a pseudogene. This CDR3 spans 13 amino acids. In nucleotides, the CDR3 is TGTGCCAGCAGCAAAGTCGGGGACACTGAAGCTTTCTTT. Translating gives CASSKVGDTEAFF.

The chain links TRBV7-9 to TRBJ1-1; 8 bases map to TRBD1. Trimming cost V 8 bases and J 5 bases; bases outside gene matches: 10. Per the germline V gene, CDR1 is SEHNR and CDR2 is FQNEAQ (reference sequence). This CDR3 comprises 14 residues. CDR3 protein: CASGTGTGGTEAFF. The CDR3, as DNA: TGTGCCAGCGGGACCGGGACAGGTGGTACTGAAGCTTTCTTT.

This clone has just a few counts. CDR3 DNA: TGCGCCAGCAGTCAAATACCCGGGAGGGAGCAGTACTTC. Protein sequence: CASSQIPGREQYF. The chain employs TRBV4-1 and TRBJ2-7, with 7 bases that match TRBD2. Germline assignment: CDR1 MGHRA and CDR2 YSYEKL. V shed 6 bases, J shed 7 bases, and the junction held 9 bases outside the gene matches. The CDR3 totals 13 residues.

The V and J genes are TRBV28 and TRBJ2-6; TRBD1 matches 8 bases. J gave up 0 bases and V 2 bases, and 9 bases lay outside the gene matches. The CDR3 sequence is 19 residues long. Germline CDR1 and CDR2: MDHEN and SYDVKM. The CDR3 reads CASSLLKTGVFSGANVLTF. In nucleotides, the CDR3 is TGTGCCAGCAGTTTACTTAAGACAGGGGTTTTCTCTGGGGCCAACGTCCTGACTTTC.

The table lists this clone with a count of one. The chain uses TRBV3-1 (or the pseudogene TRBV3-2) and TRBJ2-5, with D maybe TRBD1 (6 bases). Trimming shortened V by 4 bases and J by 1 base, and 10 bases separated the two germline ends. Germline V lookup: CDR1 LGHDT, CDR2 YNNKEL (reference sequence). This CDR3 contains 14 residues. The CDR3 coding sequence is TGTGCCAGCAGCCGGGACAACTTCCAAGAGACCCAGTACTTC. Protein product: CASSRDNFQETQYF.

CDR3 sequence reads: CASTLNGGEPQHF. The DNA of the CDR3 is TGTGCCAGCACTCTAAACGGGGGTGAGCCCCAGCATTTT. The chain combines TRBV2 with TRBJ1-5; D is perhaps TRBD1 (5 bases). CDR1 is SNHLY and CDR2 is FYNNEI in the germline V gene. The ends were cut back, 7 bases at V and 8 bases at J, with 15 bases in the middle. The CDR3 length is 13 residues.